The 22 T cell receptor beta chains given below trace back to one sample, sequenced in a study of cytomegalovirus exposure and HLA in healthy donors. 13 Jbeta primers and 60 Vbeta primers were used for the PCR. Generated by immunoSEQ multiplex PCR, the TCRdb table keeps only in-frame clones and is missing some. Of about 210,000 clones listed, around 88% were seen once; the top ten hold over 1.5%. The sequenced sample was PBMCs. The source is a man aged 40-49 years in good health and CMV-seropositive.

The rearrangement links TRBV27 to TRBJ1-4; the match to TRBD1 covers 7 bases. V lost 3 bases, J lost 6 bases, and 4 bases stayed unmatched. CDR3 length equals 14 residues. The germline V gene has CDR1 MNHEY and CDR2 SMNVEV (reference sequence). CDR3 sequence: CASSLVGTDEKLFF. The CDR3 nucleotides are TGTGCCAGCAGTTTGGTCGGGACAGATGAAAAACTGTTTTTT.

The chain carries TRBV19 and TRBJ1-2; TRBD1 matches 8 bases. The germline gives CDR1 LNHDA, CDR2 SQIVND (reference sequence). The V and J ends lost 6 bases and 4 bases, in that order; junction bases with no gene match: 10. There are 15 residues in the CDR3. CDR3 in amino acids: CASRPTGGEGYGYTF. The CDR3 bases are TGTGCCAGTAGACCCACAGGGGGAGAGGGCTATGGCTACACCTTC.

By sample fraction, this clone is medium-sized. The chain is built from TRBV4-1 and TRBJ1-3; the D is unclear. This CDR3 is 15 amino acids long. V was clipped by 4 bases and J by 0 bases, with 10 bases between them. Per the germline V gene, CDR1 is MGHRA and CDR2 is YSYEKL. The CDR3 protein is CASSRMVSSGNTIYF. DNA for the CDR3: TGCGCCAGCAGCCGAATGGTGAGCTCTGGAAACACCATATATTTT.

V gene TRBV25-1 combines with J gene TRBJ1-4, with 12 bases identical to TRBD1. The CDR3 covers 17 residues. The trim removed 6 bases at V and 7 bases at J, leaving 12 bases unmatched. The germline V gene encodes CDR1 MGHDK and CDR2 SYGVNS. CDR3 DNA sequence: TGTGCCAGCAGCGAGAGAGGGACAGGGGGCCGGGTTGAAAAACTGTTTTTT. Translation gives CASSERGTGGRVEKLFF.

This clone has only one observation. The V call is TRBV11-1, the J call TRBJ2-7, with TRBD1 identical over 7 bases. CDR1 is SGHAT and CDR2 is FQDESV in the germline V gene (reference sequence). Trimming took 5 bases from V and 6 from J; bases not matched to a gene: 16. The CDR3 extends over 16 amino acids. The CDR3 sequence is CASSPEGQRFVFEQYF. CDR3 DNA sequence: TGTGCCAGCAGCCCCGAGGGACAGAGGTTTGTTTTCGAGCAGTACTTC.

The sample holds a few counts of this clone. The chain uses TRBV7-6 and TRBJ2-7, with a tentative D call TRBD1 (5 bases). The V and J ends lost 1 base and 5 bases respectively, with 9 bases between them. CDR1 and CDR2 (germline): SGHVS, FNYEAQ. The CDR3 length is 13 residues. The CDR3 loop reads CASSLVVTDEQYF. The CDR3 DNA is TGTGCCAGCAGCTTAGTGGTGACAGACGAGCAGTACTTC.

The J gene is TRBJ1-1, the V gene TRBV7-3; D gene ambiguous. Germline assignment: CDR1 SGHTA and CDR2 FQGTGA. The CDR3 is 13 amino acids. V lost 0 bases and J lost 5, with 7 bases in between. CDR3 in DNA: TGTGCCAGCAGCTTAACCGGTCGAACTGAAGCTTTCTTT. It translates to CASSLTGRTEAFF.

V and J are TRBV7-6 and TRBJ1-1; D is ambiguous. Trimming stripped 6 bases from V and 4 bases from J, with 9 bases between. The CDR3 spans 12 residues. Germline V gene sequence: CDR1 SGHVS, CDR2 FNYEAQ. CDR3 residues: CASRNEGTEAFF. CDR3 DNA: TGTGCCAGCAGGAACGAGGGCACTGAAGCTTTCTTT.

V usage is TRBV20-1 and J usage is TRBJ1-1; D ambiguous. V was trimmed by 6 bases and J by 3 bases, leaving 8 bases between them. CDR1 DFQATT and CDR2 SNEGSKA come from the germline V gene (reference sequence). CDR3 size: 11 residues. Here the CDR3 DNA reads TGCAGTGCAAACCGGGACACTGAAGCTTTCTTT. Translating it yields CSANRDTEAFF.

This chain links TRBV5-6 with TRBJ1-1, with no clear D. The CDR3 runs to 15 residues. The germline V gene encodes CDR1 SGHDT and CDR2 YYEEEE. The V gene lost 4 bases and the J gene lost 0 bases, with 13 bases spanning the gap. DNA for the CDR3: TGTGCCAGCAGCGGAGAGTTGTTAATGAACACTGAAGCTTTCTTT. Protein: CASSGELLMNTEAFF.

The CDR3 spells CASSGTGGAGGNTIYF. CDR3 DNA: TGTGCCAGCAGCGGTACAGGGGGCGCAGGTGGAAACACCATATATTTT. The rearrangement uses TRBV9 and TRBJ1-3; 9 nucleotides line up with TRBD1. The J segment lost 3 bases and the V segment lost 3 bases, leaving 7 bases of the junction unmatched. The CDR3 runs 16 residues. Germline CDR1 reads SGDLS; CDR2 reads YYNGEE.

Concerning this clone itself: The germline gene is not matched at one end of the junction; a read error may be the cause. V is TRBV7-8 and J is TRBJ2-3, with 10 bases lining up with TRBD2. The CDR3 runs to 15 residues. CDR1 is SGHVS, CDR2 FQNEAQ, per germline. CDR3 DNA sequence: TGTGCCAGCAGCCTAGCGGGAGTAAGCGGAAATACGCAGTATTTT. Translated: CASSLAGVSGNTQYF. Full variable domain (rest looked up from reference TRBV7-8 and TRBJ2-3): GAGVSQSPRYKVAKRGQDVALRCDPISGHVSLFWYQQALGQGPEFLTYFQNEAQLDKSGLPSDRFFAERPEGSVSTLKIQRTQQEDSAVYLCASSLAGVSGNTQYFGPGTRLTVL.

The gene calls are TRBV6-6 and TRBJ1-1; 9 bases are shared with TRBD1. The CDR3 contains 14 residues. Trimming took 2 bases from V and 7 from J; bases not matched to a gene: 5. Germline V gives CDR1 MNHNY, CDR2 SVGAGI (reference sequence). The CDR3 sequence: CASSYPTGGNEAFF. In DNA, the CDR3 is TGTGCCAGCAGTTACCCGACAGGGGGGAATGAAGCTTTCTTT.

The chain combines TRBV7-9 with TRBJ2-5; D unresolved. The DNA end favors TRBJ2-7, so the J call may be wrong. CDR3 length: 12 amino acids. Looked up from germline, CDR1 is SEHNR and CDR2 is FQNEAQ (reference sequence). CDR3 DNA: TGTGCCAGCAGCTTAGTTCTGGGCGAGCAGTACTTC. This sequence encodes CASSLVLGEQYF.

The chain has TRBV6-5 and TRBJ2-1; no clear D. In germline, CDR1 is MNHEY, CDR2 SVGAGI. V gave up 5 bases and J gave up 5 bases, with 13 bases separating them. The CDR3 covers 14 residues. The chain's CDR3 is CASSDSSIHNEQFF. CDR3 bases: TGTGCCAGCAGTGATAGTAGCATCCACAATGAGCAGTTCTTC.

The chain employs TRBV30 and TRBJ1-1, with D unresolved. From germline, CDR1 is GTSNPN and CDR2 SVGIG (reference sequence). This CDR3 is 12 amino acids long. V lost 4 bases and J lost 6, with 12 bases in between. CDR3 loop: CAWTRLAAEAFF. As DNA, the CDR3 is TGTGCCTGGACCCGATTAGCAGCTGAAGCTTTCTTT. Full variable domain (missing parts from reference TRBV30 and TRBJ1-1): SQTIHQWPATLVQPVGSPLSLECTVEGTSNPNLYWYRQAAGRGLQLLFYSVGIGQISSEVPQNLSASRPQDRQFILSSKKLLLSDSGFYLCAWTRLAAEAFFGQGTRLTVV.

The chain couples TRBV5-5 to TRBJ1-2; a weak D match, TRBD1 (6 bases). Germline CDR1 SGHKS, CDR2 YYEKEE (reference sequence). The CDR3 covers 14 residues. The V gene lost 0 bases and the J gene lost 8 bases, with 14 bases spanning the gap. CDR3 sequence (DNA): TGTGCCAGCAGCTTGGGACAGGAGGGAGGGGGCTACACCTTC. Translating it yields CASSLGQEGGGYTF.

V and J are TRBV6-1 and TRBJ1-1; no clear D. The CDR3 is 14 residues long. The germline V gene encodes CDR1 MNHNS and CDR2 SASEGT. V lost 2 bases, J lost 6 bases, and 13 bases lay in between. CDR3 in DNA: TGTGCCAGCAGTGAAAGGGAAGGGAGCTCTGAAGCTTTCTTT. Protein sequence: CASSEREGSSEAFF.

The genes are TRBV5-1 and TRBJ1-4, with TRBD1 identical over 9 bases. This CDR3 is 15 amino acids long. From germline, CDR1 is SGHRS and CDR2 YFSETQ. J lost 8 bases, V lost 0 bases, and 5 bases had no gene match. CDR3 DNA: TGCGCCAGCAGCTTGGGGGACAGGGAAGAAGAAAAACTGTTTTTT. The encoded protein is CASSLGDREEEKLFF.

The chain links TRBV19 to TRBJ2-3; TRBD2 matches at 10 bases. With V trimmed by 7 bases and J by 3 bases, 10 bases remained unmatched. Germline CDR1 reads LNHDA; CDR2 reads SQIVND (reference sequence). CDR3 size: 16 residues. CDR3 in amino acids: CASTTLAGVSTDTQYF. The CDR3 region has the DNA TGTGCCAGTACCACGCTAGCGGGAGTATCAACAGATACGCAGTATTTT.

The chain couples TRBV14 to TRBJ2-5, with 12 bases identical to TRBD1. Matching the DNA end better, TRBJ2-7 makes the J call doubtful. CDR1 is SGHDN and CDR2 is FVKESK in the germline V gene. This CDR3 spans 15 amino acids. The CDR3 loop reads CASRGQGAFSYEQYF. In DNA, the CDR3 is TGTGCCAGCAGGGGACAGGGGGCCTTCTCCTACGAGCAGTACTTC.

The chain employs TRBV9 and TRBJ1-1, with a tentative D call TRBD1 (6 bases). This CDR3 region has 11 residues. Germline V gives CDR1 SGDLS, CDR2 YYNGEE. Trimming cost V 4 bases and J 11 bases, with 12 bases left between them. CDR3: CASSPRTAAFF. CDR3 in DNA: TGTGCCAGCAGCCCTAGGACAGCTGCTTTCTTT. Filled out from reference TRBV9 and TRBJ1-1, the complete variable domain reads DSGVTQTPKHLITATGQRVTLRCSPRSGDLSVYWYQQSLDQGLQFLIQYYNGEERAKGNILERFSAQQFPDLHSELNLSSLELGDSALYFCASSPRTAAFFGQGTRLTVV.